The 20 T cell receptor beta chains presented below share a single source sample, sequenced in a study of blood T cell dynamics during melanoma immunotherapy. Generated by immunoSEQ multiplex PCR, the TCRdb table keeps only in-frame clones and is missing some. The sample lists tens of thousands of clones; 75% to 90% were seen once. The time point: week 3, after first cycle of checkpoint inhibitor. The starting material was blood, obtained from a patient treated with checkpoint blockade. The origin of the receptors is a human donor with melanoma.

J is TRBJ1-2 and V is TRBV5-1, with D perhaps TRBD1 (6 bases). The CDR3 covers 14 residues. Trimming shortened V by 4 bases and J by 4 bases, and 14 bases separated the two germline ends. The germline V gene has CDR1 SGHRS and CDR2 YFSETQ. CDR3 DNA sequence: TGCGCCAGCAGCAATCCGGGACAAACCTATGGCTACACCTTC. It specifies CASSNPGQTYGYTF. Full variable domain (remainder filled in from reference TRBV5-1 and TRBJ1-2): KAGVTQTPRYLIKTRGQQVTLSCSPISGHRSVSWYQQTPGQGLQFLFEYFSETQRNKGNFPGRFSGRQFSNSRSEMNVSTLELGDSALYLCASSNPGQTYGYTFGSGTRLTVV.

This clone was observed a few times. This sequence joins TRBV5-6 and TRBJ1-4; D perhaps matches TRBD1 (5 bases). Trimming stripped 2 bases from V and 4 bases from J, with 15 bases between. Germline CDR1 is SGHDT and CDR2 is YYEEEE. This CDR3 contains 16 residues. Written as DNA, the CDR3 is TGTGCCAGCAGCTTTCGGCAGGGTAGCCGTAATGAAAAACTGTTTTTT. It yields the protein CASSFRQGSRNEKLFF.

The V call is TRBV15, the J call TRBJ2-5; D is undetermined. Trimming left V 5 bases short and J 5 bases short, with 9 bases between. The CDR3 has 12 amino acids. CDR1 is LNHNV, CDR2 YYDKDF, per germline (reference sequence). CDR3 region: CATSQSTETQYF. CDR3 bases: TGTGCCACCAGCCAATCAACGGAGACCCAGTACTTC.

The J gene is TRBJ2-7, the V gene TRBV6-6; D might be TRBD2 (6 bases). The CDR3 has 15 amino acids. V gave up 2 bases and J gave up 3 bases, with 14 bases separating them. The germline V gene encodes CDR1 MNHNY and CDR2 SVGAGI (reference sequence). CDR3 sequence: CASSYDPGVSYEQYF. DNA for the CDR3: TGTGCCAGCAGTTACGACCCGGGAGTCAGCTACGAGCAGTACTTC.

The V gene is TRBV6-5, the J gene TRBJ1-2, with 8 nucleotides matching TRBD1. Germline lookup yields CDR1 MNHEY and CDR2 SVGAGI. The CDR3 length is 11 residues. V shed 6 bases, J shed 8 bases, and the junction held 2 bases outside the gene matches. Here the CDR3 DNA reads TGTGCCAGCAGACAGGGGGGAGGCTACACCTTC. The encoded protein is CASRQGGGYTF.

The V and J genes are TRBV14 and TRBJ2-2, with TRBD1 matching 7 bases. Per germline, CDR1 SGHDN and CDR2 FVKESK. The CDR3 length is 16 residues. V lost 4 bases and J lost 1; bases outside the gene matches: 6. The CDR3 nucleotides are TGTGCCAGCAGCCGGCCGGGACAGAAGAACACCGGGGAGCTGTTTTTT. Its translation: CASSRPGQKNTGELFF.

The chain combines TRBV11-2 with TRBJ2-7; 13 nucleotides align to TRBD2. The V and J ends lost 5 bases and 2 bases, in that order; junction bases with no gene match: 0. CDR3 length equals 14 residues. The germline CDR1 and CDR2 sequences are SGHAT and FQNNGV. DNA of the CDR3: TGTGCCAGCAGCGGACTAGCGGGAGCCTACGAGCAGTACTTC. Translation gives CASSGLAGAYEQYF.

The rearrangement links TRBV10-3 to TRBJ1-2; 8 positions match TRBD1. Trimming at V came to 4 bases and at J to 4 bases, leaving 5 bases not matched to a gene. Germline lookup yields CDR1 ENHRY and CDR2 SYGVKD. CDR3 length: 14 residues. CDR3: CAISAETGVYGYTF. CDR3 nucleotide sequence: TGTGCCATCAGTGCAGAGACAGGGGTCTATGGCTACACCTTC.

CDR3 region: CASSLRQGRYNQPQHF. The CDR3 DNA reads TGTGCCAGCAGTTTACGACAAGGACGGTACAATCAGCCCCAGCATTTT. J is TRBJ1-5 and V is TRBV28; D call uncertain. V lost 2 bases to trimming and J lost 3 bases, with 14 bases between them. CDR3 size: 16 residues. Germline values: CDR1 MDHEN, CDR2 SYDVKM. Together with reference TRBV28 and TRBJ1-5, the CDR3 gives the full variable domain: DVKVTQSSRYLVKRTGEKVFLECVQDMDHENMFWYRQDPGLGLRLIYFSYDVKMKEKGDIPEGYSVSREKKERFSLILESASTNQTSMYLCASSLRQGRYNQPQHFGDGTRLSIL.

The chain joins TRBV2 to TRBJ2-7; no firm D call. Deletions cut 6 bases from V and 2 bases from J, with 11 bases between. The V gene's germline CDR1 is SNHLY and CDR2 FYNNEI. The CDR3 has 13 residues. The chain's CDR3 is CASRGTETYEQYF. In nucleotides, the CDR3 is TGTGCCAGCAGAGGAACCGAAACCTACGAGCAGTACTTC. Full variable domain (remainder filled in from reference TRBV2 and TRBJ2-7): EPEVTQTPSHQVTQMGQEVILRCVPISNHLYFYWYRQILGQKVEFLVSFYNNEISEKSEIFDDQFSVERPDGSNFTLKIRSTKLEDSAMYFCASRGTETYEQYFGPGTRLTVT.

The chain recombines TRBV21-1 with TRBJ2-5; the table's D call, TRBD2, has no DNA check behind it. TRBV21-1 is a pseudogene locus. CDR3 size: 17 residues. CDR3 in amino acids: CASSKKGGRFGQETQYF. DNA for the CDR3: TGTGCCAGCAGCAAAAAGGGCGGGAGATTTGGACAAGAGACCCAGTACTTC.

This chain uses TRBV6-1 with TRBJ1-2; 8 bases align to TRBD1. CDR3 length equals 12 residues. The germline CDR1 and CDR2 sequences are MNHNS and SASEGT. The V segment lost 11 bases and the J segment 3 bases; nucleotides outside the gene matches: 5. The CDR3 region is CAAQGEDYGYTF. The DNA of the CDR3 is TGTGCCGCACAGGGGGAGGACTATGGCTACACCTTC.

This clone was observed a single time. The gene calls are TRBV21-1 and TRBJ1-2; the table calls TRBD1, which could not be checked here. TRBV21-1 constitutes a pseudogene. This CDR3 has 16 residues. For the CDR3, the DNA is TGTGCCAGCGGGACAGGGGGCGCGGAGGCACACTATGGCTACACCTTC. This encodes CASGTGGAEAHYGYTF.

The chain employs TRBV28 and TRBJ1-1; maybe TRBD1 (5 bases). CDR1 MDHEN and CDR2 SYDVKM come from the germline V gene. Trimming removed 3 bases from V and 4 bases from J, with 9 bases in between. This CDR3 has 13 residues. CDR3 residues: CASSLHGGTEAFF. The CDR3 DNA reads TGTGCCAGCAGTTTGCATGGGGGCACTGAAGCTTTCTTT.

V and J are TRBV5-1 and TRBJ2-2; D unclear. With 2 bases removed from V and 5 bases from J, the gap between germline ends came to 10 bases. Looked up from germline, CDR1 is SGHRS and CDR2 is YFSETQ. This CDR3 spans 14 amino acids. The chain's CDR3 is CASSFGSQTGELFF. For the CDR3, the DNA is TGCGCCAGCAGCTTTGGTAGCCAGACCGGGGAGCTGTTTTTT. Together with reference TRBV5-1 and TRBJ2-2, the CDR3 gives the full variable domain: KAGVTQTPRYLIKTRGQQVTLSCSPISGHRSVSWYQQTPGQGLQFLFEYFSETQRNKGNFPGRFSGRQFSNSRSEMNVSTLELGDSALYLCASSFGSQTGELFFGEGSRLTVL.

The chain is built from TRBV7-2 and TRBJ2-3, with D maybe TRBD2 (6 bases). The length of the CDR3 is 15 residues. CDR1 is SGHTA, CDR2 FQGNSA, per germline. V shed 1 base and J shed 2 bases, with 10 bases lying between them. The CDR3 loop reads CASSLVAGSTDTQYF. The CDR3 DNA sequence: TGTGCCAGCAGCTTAGTGGCGGGGTCCACAGATACGCAGTATTTT.

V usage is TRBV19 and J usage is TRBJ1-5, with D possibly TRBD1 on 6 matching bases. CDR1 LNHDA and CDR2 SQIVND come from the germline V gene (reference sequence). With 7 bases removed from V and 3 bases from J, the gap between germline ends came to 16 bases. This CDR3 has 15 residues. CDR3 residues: CASIKVGQINQPQHF. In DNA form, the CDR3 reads TGTGCCAGTATTAAGGTCGGACAGATCAATCAGCCCCAGCATTTT.

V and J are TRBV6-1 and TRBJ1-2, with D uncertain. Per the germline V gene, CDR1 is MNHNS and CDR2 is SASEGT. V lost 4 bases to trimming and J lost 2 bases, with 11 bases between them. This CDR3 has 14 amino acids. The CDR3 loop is CASSGWTVNYGYTF. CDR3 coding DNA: TGTGCCAGCAGTGGTTGGACTGTCAACTATGGCTACACCTTC.

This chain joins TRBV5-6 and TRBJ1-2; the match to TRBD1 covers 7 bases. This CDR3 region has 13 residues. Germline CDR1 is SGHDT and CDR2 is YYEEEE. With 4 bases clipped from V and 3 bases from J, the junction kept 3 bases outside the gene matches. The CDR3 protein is CASSLTGDYGYTF. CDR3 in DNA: TGTGCCAGCAGCCTCACAGGGGACTATGGCTACACCTTC.

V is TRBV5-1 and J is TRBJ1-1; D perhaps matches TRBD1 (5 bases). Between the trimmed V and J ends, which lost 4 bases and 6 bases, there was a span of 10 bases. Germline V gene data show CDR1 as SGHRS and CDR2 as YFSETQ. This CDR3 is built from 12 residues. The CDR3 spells CASSPGTSEAFF. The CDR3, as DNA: TGCGCCAGCAGCCCTGGGACCTCTGAAGCTTTCTTT.